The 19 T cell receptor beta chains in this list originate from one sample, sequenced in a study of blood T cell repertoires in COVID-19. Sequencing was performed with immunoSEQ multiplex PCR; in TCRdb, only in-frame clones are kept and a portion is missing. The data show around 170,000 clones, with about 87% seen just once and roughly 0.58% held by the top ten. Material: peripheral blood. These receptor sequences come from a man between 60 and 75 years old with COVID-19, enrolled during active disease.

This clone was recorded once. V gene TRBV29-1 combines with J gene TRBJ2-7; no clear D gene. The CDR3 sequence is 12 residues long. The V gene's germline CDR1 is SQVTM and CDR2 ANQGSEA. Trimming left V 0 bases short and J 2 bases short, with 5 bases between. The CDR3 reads CSVEDRPYEQYF. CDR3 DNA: TGCAGCGTTGAAGACAGGCCCTACGAGCAGTACTTC.

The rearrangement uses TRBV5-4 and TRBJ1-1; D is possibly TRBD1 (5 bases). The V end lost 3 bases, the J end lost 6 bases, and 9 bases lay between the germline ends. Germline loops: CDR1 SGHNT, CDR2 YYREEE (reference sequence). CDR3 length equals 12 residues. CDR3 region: CASSSDRSEAFF. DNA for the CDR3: TGTGCCAGCAGCTCCGACAGATCTGAAGCTTTCTTT.

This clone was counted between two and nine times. CDR3 in amino acids: CASSLTGQGYGYTF. The CDR3 DNA is TGTGCCAGCAGCTTGACAGGACAGGGGTATGGCTACACCTTC. The chain links TRBV5-6 to TRBJ1-2; 9 bases match TRBD1. V shed 1 base and J 5 bases; nucleotides not matched to a gene: 3. The germline V gene has CDR1 SGHDT and CDR2 YYEEEE. There are 14 residues in the CDR3. Supplemented by reference TRBV5-6 and TRBJ1-2, the full variable domain reads DAGVTQSPTHLIKTRGQQVTLRCSPKSGHDTVSWYQQALGQGPQFIFQYYEEEERQRGNFPDRFSGHQFPNYSSELNVNALLLGDSALYLCASSLTGQGYGYTFGSGTRLTVV.

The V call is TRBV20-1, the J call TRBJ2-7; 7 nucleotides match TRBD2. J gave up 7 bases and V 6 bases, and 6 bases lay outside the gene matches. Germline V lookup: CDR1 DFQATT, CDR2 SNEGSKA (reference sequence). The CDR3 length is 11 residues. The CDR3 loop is CSAPLAREQYF. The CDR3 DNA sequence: TGCAGTGCCCCACTAGCGAGGGAGCAGTACTTC.

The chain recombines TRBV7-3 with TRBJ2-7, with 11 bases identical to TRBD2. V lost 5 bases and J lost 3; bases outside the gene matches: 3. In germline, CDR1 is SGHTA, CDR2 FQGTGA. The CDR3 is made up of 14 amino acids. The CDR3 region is CASSLTSGSYEQYF. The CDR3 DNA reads TGTGCCAGCAGCCTCACTAGCGGGAGCTACGAGCAGTACTTC.

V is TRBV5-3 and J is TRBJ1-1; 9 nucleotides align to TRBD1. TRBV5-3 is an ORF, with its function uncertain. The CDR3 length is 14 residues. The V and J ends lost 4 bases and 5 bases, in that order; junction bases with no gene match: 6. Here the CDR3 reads CARSRQGVFTEAFF. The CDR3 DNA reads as TGTGCCAGAAGCAGACAGGGGGTGTTTACTGAAGCTTTCTTT.

The DNA of the CDR3 is TGCGCCAGCAGCTTGGGGTCGGCTAGCGGATCCTACGAGCAGTACTTC. Its translation is CASSLGSASGSYEQYF. This rearrangement joins TRBV5-1 to TRBJ2-7; TRBD2 aligns across 7 bases. The V gene end was trimmed by 0 bases and the J gene end by 1 base; junction bases not matched to a gene: 7. This CDR3 has 16 residues. The germline V gene encodes CDR1 SGHRS and CDR2 YFSETQ.

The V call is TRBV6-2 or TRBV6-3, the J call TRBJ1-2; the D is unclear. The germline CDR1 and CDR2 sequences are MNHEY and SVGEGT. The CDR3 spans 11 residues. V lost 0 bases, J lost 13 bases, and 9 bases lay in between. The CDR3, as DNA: TGTGCCAGCAGTTACTCAGGCGGATGCACCTTC. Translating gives CASSYSGGCTF.

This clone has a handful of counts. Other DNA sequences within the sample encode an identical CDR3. CDR3 nucleotides: TGTGCCAGCAGTTCGATAGGGGTCGACAATTCACCCCTCCACTTT. Encoded protein: CASSSIGVDNSPLHF. The chain combines TRBV6-2 or TRBV6-3 with TRBJ1-6, with a tentative D call TRBD1 (5 bases). V was shortened by 4 bases and J by 7 bases, with 14 bases between the two germline ends. Germline assignment: CDR1 MNHEY and CDR2 SVGEGT. CDR3 length: 15 amino acids.

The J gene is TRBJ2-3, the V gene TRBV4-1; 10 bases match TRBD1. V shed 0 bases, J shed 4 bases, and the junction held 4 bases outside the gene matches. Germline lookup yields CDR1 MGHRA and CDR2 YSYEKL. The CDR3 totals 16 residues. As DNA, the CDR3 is TGCGCCAGCAGCCAAGACCCCGGGACAGGGGCAGATACGCAGTATTTT. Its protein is CASSQDPGTGADTQYF.

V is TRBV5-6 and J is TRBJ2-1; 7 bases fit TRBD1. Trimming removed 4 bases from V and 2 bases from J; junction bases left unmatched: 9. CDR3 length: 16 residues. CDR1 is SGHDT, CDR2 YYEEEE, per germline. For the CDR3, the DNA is TGTGCCAGCAGCCCACGTACAGGGGATCCCTACAATGAGCAGTTCTTC. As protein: CASSPRTGDPYNEQFF. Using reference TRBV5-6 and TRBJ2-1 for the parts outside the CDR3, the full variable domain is DAGVTQSPTHLIKTRGQQVTLRCSPKSGHDTVSWYQQALGQGPQFIFQYYEEEERQRGNFPDRFSGHQFPNYSSELNVNALLLGDSALYLCASSPRTGDPYNEQFFGPGTRLTVL.

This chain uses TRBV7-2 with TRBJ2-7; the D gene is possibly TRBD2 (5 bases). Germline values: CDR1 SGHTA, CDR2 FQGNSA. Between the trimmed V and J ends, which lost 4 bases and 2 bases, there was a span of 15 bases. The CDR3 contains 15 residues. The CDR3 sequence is CASSWKDLSAYEQYF. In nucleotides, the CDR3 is TGTGCCAGCAGCTGGAAGGACTTGAGCGCCTACGAGCAGTACTTC.

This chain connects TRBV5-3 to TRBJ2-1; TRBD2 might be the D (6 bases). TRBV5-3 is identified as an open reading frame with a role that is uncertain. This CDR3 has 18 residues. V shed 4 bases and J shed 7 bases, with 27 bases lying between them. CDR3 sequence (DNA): TGTGCCAGAAGCCACGGCCAGCTAGGCGGGGCGGCAAAAAATGAGCAGTTCTTC. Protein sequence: CARSHGQLGGAAKNEQFF.

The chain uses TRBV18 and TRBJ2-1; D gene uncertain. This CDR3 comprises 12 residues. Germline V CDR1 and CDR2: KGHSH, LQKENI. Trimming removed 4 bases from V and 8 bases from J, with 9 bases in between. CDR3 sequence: CASSRPSDEQFF. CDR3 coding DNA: TGTGCCAGCTCACGACCCTCCGATGAGCAGTTCTTC. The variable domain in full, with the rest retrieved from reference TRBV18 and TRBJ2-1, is NAGVMQNPRHLVRRRGQEARLRCSPMKGHSHVYWYRQLPEEGLKFMVYLQKENIIDESGMPKERFSAEFPKEGPSILRIQQVVRGDSAAYFCASSRPSDEQFFGPGTRLTVL.

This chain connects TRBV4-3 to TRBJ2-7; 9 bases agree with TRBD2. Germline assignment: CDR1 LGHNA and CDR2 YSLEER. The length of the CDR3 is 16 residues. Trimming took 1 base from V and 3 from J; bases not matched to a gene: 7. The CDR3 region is CASSQGVSGGYYEQYF. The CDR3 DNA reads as TGCGCCAGCAGCCAAGGGGTTAGCGGGGGATACTACGAGCAGTACTTC.

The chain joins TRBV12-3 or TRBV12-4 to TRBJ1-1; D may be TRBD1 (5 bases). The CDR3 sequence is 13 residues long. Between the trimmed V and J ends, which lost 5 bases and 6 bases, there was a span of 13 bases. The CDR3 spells CASSPREGPEAFF. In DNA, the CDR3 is TGTGCCAGCAGTCCTAGGGAGGGGCCTGAAGCTTTCTTT.

The CDR3 loop reads CASSTPGQGSNSPLHF. In DNA form, the CDR3 reads TGTGCCAGTAGTACCCCAGGACAGGGTTCTAATTCACCCCTCCACTTT. The chain recombines TRBV19 with TRBJ1-6, with 8 bases that match TRBD1. CDR1 and CDR2 from the germline V gene are LNHDA and SQIVND (reference sequence). CDR3 length: 16 residues. With V trimmed by 4 bases and J by 6 bases, 8 bases remained unmatched. The variable domain in full, completed from reference TRBV19 and TRBJ1-6, reads DGGITQSPKYLFRKEGQNVTLSCEQNLNHDAMYWYRQDPGQGLRLIYYSQIVNDFQKGDIAEGYSVSREKKESFPLTVTSAQKNPTAFYLCASSTPGQGSNSPLHFGNGTRLTVT.

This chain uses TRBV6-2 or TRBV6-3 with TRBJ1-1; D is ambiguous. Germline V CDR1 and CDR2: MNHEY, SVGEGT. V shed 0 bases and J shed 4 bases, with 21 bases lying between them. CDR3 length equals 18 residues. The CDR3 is CASSYSRASIPGSTEAFF. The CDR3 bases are TGTGCCAGCAGTTACTCGAGGGCATCGATCCCCGGTAGCACTGAAGCTTTCTTT.

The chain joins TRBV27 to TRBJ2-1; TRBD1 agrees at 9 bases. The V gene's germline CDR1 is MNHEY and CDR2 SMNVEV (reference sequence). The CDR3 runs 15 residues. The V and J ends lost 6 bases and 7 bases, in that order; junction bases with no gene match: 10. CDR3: CASRVLDRGSNEQFF. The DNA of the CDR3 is TGTGCCAGCAGAGTATTGGACAGGGGAAGTAATGAGCAGTTCTTC.